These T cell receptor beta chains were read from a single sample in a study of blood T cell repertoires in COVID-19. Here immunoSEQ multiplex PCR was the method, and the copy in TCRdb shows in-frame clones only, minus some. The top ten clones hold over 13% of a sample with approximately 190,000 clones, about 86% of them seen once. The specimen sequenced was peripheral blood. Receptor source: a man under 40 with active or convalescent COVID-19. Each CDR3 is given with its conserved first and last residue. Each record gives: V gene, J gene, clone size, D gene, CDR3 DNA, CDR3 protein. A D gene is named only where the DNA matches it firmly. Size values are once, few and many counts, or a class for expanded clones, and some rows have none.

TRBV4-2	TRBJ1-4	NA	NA	TGTGCCAGCAGCCAAGATCCATGGACAACAACTAATGAAAAACTGTTTTTT	CASSQDPWTTTNEKLFF
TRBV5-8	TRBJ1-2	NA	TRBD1	TGTGCCAGCAGCCCGGGACAGGGTAACTATGGCTACACCTTC	CASSPGQGNYGYTF
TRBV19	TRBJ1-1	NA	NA	TGTGCCAGTAGTATAGTAGGCAGGGGCAAGAACACTGAAGCTTTCTTT	CASSIVGRGKNTEAFF
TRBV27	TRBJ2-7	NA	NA	TGTGCCAGCAGGGAAAAAGGAGGGAGGTTCAACGAGCAGTACTTC	CASREKGGRFNEQYF
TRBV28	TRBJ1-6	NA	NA	TGTGCCAGCAGTCCCAGGACAGTTCAGGGGAATTCACCCCTCCACTTT	CASSPRTVQGNSPLHF
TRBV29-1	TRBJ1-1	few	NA	TGCAGCGCAGAGCCGCAGGCCCTGAACACTGAAGCTTTCTTT	CSAEPQALNTEAFF
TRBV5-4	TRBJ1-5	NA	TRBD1	TGTGCCAGCAGTTATGTCCTGAACAGGGGGCCGGATCAGCCCCAGCATTTT	CASSYVLNRGPDQPQHF
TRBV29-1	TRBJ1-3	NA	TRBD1	TGCAGCGGGGACAGGGGGCTATCTGGAAACACCATATATTTT	CSGDRGLSGNTIYF
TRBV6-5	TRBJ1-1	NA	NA	TGTGCCAGCACATGGGAGGGGGGCAACACTGAAGCTTTCTTT	CASTWEGGNTEAFF
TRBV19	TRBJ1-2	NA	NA	TGTGCCAGTAGCCGAGACAGGAGGTTCTATGGCTACACCTTC	CASSRDRRFYGYTF
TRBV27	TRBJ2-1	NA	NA	TGTGCCAGCAGCCCGCGTCCCACGACCTACAATGAGCAGTTCTTC	CASSPRPTTYNEQFF
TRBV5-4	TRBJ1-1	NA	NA	TGTGCCAGCAGCCGCGGGGGAGGGGACACTGAAGCTTTCTTT	CASSRGGGDTEAFF
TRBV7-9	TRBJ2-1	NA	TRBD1	TGTGCCAGCAGCTTAGGGGTAGGGGGCGATGAGCAGTTCTTC	CASSLGVGGDEQFF
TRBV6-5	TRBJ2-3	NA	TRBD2	TGTGCCAGCAGCCGGACTAGAGGAGATACGCAGTATTTT	CASSRTRGDTQYF
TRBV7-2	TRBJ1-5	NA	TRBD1	TGTGCCAGCAGCCCCGGACAGGGTCGCAATCAGCCCCAGCATTTT	CASSPGQGRNQPQHF
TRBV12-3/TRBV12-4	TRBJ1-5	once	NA	TGTGCCAGCAGTTTCACAGGGCTTCAGCCCCAGCATTTT	CASSFTGLQPQHF
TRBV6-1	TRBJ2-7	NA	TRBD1	TGTGCCAGCAGTGAAAGGGACAGTAGCTCCTACGAGCAGTACTTC	CASSERDSSSYEQYF
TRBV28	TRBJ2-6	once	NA	TGTGCCAGCCGGGGTTTTTCTGGGGCCAACGTCCTGACTTTC	CASRGFSGANVLTF
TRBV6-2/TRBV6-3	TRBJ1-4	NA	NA	TGTGCCAGCAGTTACCCCACAACAACTAATGAAAAACTGTTTTTT	CASSYPTTTNEKLFF
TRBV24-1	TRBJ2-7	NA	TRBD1	TGTGCCACCAGCGACCACGACAGGGACGACGAGCAGTACTTC	CATSDHDRDDEQYF
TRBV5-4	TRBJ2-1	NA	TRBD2	TGTGCCAGCAGCCCGCCCGGACTAGCGGGGGGTTACAATGAGCAGTTCTTC	CASSPPGLAGGYNEQFF
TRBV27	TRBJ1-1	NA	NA	TGTGCCAGCAATACAGGGTGGCCTATGGGCACTGAAGCTTTCTTT	CASNTGWPMGTEAFF
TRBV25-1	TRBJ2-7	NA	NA	TGTGCCAGCAGTGAAGCGGGGTCCTACGAGCAGTACTTC	CASSEAGSYEQYF
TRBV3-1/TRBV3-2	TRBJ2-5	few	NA	TGTGCCAGCAGCCAACCGCTCCAGGGGGGAGAGACCCAGTACTTC	CASSQPLQGGETQYF
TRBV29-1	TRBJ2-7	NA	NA	TGCAGCGGCTCACGGGAGACCAACGAGCAGTACTTC	CSGSRETNEQYF
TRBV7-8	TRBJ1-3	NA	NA	TGTGCCAGCGGGCGTGACTCTGGAAACACCATATATTTT	CASGRDSGNTIYF
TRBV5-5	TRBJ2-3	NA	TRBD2	TGTGCCAGCAGCTCCCGCTCGGGACTAGCGGGGCTGACAGATACGCAGTATTTT	CASSSRSGLAGLTDTQYF
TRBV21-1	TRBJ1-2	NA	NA	TGTGCCAGCAGATGGACAGGGGGGGTCGACTATGGCTACACCTTC	CASRWTGGVDYGYTF
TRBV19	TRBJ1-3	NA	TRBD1	TGTGCCAGTATGGGGACAGACTCTGGAAACACCATATATTTT	CASMGTDSGNTIYF
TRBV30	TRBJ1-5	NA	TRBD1	TGTGCCTGGAGCGCCGGGACAGGGGGCAATCAGCCCCAGCATTTT	CAWSAGTGGNQPQHF
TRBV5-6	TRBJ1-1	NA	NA	TGTGCCAGCAGCTCGGTCAGGTTAATGAACACTGAAGCTTTCTTT	CASSSVRLMNTEAFF
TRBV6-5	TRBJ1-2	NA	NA	TGTGCCAGCAGTTACCACAGGGTGTATGGCTACACCTTC	CASSYHRVYGYTF
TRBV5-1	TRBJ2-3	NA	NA	TGCGCCAGCAGCCTGCACTGGCGACGGGGGGCACAGGATACGCAGTATTTT	CASSLHWRRGAQDTQYF
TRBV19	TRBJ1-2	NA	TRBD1	TGTGCCAGTAGTGTCGGGACAGGGCGAAACTATGGCTACACCTTC	CASSVGTGRNYGYTF
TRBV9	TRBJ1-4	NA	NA	TGTGCCAGCAGCCCTCATCCCTCCTACACTAATGAAAAACTGTTTTTT	CASSPHPSYTNEKLFF
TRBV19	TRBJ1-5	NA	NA	TGTGCCAGTAGGACTCTGACCGGGGGTTCGGATCAGCCCCAGCATTTT	CASRTLTGGSDQPQHF
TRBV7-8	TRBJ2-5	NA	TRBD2	TGTGCCAGCAGCCTCCGCCCTAGCGGATCCCAAGAGACCCAGTACTTC	CASSLRPSGSQETQYF
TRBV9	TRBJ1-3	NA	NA	TGTGCCAGCAGCTTCGGACTCGGAAACACCATATATTTT	CASSFGLGNTIYF
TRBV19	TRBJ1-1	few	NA	TGTGCCAGTAGTATCCTACAGGGGAACACTGAAGCTTTCTTT	CASSILQGNTEAFF
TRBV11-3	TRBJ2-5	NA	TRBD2	TGTGCCAGCAGCTCGTCTCCGGGACTAGCGGGAGTGGATCAAGAGACCCAGTACTTC	CASSSSPGLAGVDQETQYF
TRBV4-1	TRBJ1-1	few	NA	TGCGCCAGCAGCCAAGAATCAGGGCGACGTGAAGCTTTCTTT	CASSQESGRREAFF
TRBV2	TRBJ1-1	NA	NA	TGTGCCAGCAGTGTAGGACAAACCAACACTGAAGCTTTCTTT	CASSVGQTNTEAFF
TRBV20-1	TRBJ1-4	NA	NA	TGCAGTGCTAGACCCGGGAGGCTGTTTTTT	CSARPGRLFF
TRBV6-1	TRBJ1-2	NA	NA	TGTGCCAGCAGTGAAAGAGGGTACTATGGCTACACCTTC	CASSERGYYGYTF
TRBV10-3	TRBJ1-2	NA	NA	TGTGCCATCAGTGAGCCTTCAGGATCTCACTATGGCTACACCTTC	CAISEPSGSHYGYTF
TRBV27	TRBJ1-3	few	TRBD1	TGTGCCAGCAGGTCAGGGGGCTCTGGAAACACCATATATTTT	CASRSGGSGNTIYF
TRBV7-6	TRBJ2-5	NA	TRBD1	TGTGCCAGCAGCTTAGCGCCAGGACAGGGAAGAGAGGAGACCCAGTACTTC	CASSLAPGQGREETQYF
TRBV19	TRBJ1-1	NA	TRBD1	TGTGCCAGTAGTATAGGACAGGGGGCGCAGTTTGAAGCTTTCTTT	CASSIGQGAQFEAFF
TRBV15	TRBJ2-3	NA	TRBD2	TGTGCCACCAGCAGAGACAGGTTTAGCGGGAGGGCAGATACGCAGTATTTT	CATSRDRFSGRADTQYF
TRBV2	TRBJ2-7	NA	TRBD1	TGTGCCAGCAGGGTGATCGGACAGGGGGACTACGAGCAGTACTTC	CASRVIGQGDYEQYF
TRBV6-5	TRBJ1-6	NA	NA	TGTGCCAGCAGTTTAACAGCAAGCTTTAATTCACCCCTCCACTTT	CASSLTASFNSPLHF
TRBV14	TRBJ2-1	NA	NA	TGTGCCAGCAGCCAATTAGCTAGCTCGTTTTACAATGAGCAGTTCTTC	CASSQLASSFYNEQFF
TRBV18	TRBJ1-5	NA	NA	TGTGCCAGCTCGGCGACAGGTGCCTACCAGCCCCAGCATTTT	CASSATGAYQPQHF
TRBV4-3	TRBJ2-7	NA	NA	TGCGCCAGCAGCCTGCAGGGTTTTGGGTCCTACGAGCAGTACTTC	CASSLQGFGSYEQYF
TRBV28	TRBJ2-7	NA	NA	TGTGCCAGCACCTTAGGCAGGTCCTACGAGCAGTACTTC	CASTLGRSYEQYF
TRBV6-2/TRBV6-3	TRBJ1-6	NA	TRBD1	TGTGCCAGCAGTCCACCCGGGACAGGGTCAACACCCCTCCACTTT	CASSPPGTGSTPLHF
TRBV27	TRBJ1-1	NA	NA	TGTGCCAGCAGTTTATCGAGGGCGGCGAACACTGAAGCTTTCTTT	CASSLSRAANTEAFF
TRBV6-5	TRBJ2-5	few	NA	TGTGCCAGCAGCAGGGGCGAAAAGGAGACCCAGTACTTC	CASSRGEKETQYF